Reported below is one TCR beta chain. Its antigen remains unknown. For repertoire sequencing, the TCR beta CDR3 regions were amplified from RNA transcripts. RT-PCR in the first round used HTBI primers; a second-round multiplex PCR followed. TCRdb called the multiplex PCR reads again in MiXCR, with one record for every CDR3 protein. The repertoire includes 500,000 to 800,000 distinct CDR3 sequences, about 41% of them detected once, and around 3.3% sits in the top ten. The data were taken from a study of Graves' ophthalmopathy and Graves' hyperthyroidism. Regarding the study as a whole: Ophthalmopathy and stable hyperthyroidism were discriminated by a 13-signature model, with around 88% sensitivity and around 77% specificity.

The V and J ends lost 0 bases and 1 base, in that order; junction bases with no gene match: 7. This CDR3 is 17 amino acids long. The germline V gene has CDR1 SGHDN and CDR2 FVKESK. Patients were left out if they had other autoimmune diseases, uncontrolled infections, pregnancy or lactation. Isolation of PBMCs was performed using roughly 10 ml of fresh peripheral blood. This sequence originates from an adult man with Graves' ophthalmopathy. The sample consisted of peripheral blood. The chain uses TRBV14 and TRBJ2-5; the match to TRBD2 covers 8 bases. CDR3 region: CASSQEAGAAVQETQYF. The DNA of the CDR3 is TGTGCCAGCAGCCAAGAAGCGGGAGCAGCAGTCCAAGAGACCCAGTACTTC.